The entry that follows covers one TCR beta chain sequence. This record comes from a study of T-cell memory formation after mild COVID-19. The germline V gene has CDR1 LGHDT and CDR2 YNNKEL (reference sequence). Unmatched junction bases numbered 3, after V lost 4 bases and J lost 4 bases. The CDR3 consists of 15 residues. TCR alpha and TCR beta cDNA libraries carrying sample barcodes and UMIs were produced by 5'RACE using constant-segment primers. MiXCR was run by TCRdb on the 5' RACE reads, yielding one entry per CDR3 protein. This sample has a few hundred thousand distinct CDR3 sequences, with roughly 18% found just once.

The specimen sequenced was PBMCs or a T cell subset sorted from them (not recorded which). The sequence was obtained from a man younger than 35 who had mild COVID-19 (a few samples of this study predate the infection). Cell type and time point are not known. The rearrangement links TRBV3-1 to TRBJ2-2, with 10 bases fitting TRBD2. In DNA form, the CDR3 reads TGTGCCAGCAGCCCTGGACTAGCGGTCACCGGGGAGCTGTTTTTT. This gives the protein CASSPGLAVTGELFF.